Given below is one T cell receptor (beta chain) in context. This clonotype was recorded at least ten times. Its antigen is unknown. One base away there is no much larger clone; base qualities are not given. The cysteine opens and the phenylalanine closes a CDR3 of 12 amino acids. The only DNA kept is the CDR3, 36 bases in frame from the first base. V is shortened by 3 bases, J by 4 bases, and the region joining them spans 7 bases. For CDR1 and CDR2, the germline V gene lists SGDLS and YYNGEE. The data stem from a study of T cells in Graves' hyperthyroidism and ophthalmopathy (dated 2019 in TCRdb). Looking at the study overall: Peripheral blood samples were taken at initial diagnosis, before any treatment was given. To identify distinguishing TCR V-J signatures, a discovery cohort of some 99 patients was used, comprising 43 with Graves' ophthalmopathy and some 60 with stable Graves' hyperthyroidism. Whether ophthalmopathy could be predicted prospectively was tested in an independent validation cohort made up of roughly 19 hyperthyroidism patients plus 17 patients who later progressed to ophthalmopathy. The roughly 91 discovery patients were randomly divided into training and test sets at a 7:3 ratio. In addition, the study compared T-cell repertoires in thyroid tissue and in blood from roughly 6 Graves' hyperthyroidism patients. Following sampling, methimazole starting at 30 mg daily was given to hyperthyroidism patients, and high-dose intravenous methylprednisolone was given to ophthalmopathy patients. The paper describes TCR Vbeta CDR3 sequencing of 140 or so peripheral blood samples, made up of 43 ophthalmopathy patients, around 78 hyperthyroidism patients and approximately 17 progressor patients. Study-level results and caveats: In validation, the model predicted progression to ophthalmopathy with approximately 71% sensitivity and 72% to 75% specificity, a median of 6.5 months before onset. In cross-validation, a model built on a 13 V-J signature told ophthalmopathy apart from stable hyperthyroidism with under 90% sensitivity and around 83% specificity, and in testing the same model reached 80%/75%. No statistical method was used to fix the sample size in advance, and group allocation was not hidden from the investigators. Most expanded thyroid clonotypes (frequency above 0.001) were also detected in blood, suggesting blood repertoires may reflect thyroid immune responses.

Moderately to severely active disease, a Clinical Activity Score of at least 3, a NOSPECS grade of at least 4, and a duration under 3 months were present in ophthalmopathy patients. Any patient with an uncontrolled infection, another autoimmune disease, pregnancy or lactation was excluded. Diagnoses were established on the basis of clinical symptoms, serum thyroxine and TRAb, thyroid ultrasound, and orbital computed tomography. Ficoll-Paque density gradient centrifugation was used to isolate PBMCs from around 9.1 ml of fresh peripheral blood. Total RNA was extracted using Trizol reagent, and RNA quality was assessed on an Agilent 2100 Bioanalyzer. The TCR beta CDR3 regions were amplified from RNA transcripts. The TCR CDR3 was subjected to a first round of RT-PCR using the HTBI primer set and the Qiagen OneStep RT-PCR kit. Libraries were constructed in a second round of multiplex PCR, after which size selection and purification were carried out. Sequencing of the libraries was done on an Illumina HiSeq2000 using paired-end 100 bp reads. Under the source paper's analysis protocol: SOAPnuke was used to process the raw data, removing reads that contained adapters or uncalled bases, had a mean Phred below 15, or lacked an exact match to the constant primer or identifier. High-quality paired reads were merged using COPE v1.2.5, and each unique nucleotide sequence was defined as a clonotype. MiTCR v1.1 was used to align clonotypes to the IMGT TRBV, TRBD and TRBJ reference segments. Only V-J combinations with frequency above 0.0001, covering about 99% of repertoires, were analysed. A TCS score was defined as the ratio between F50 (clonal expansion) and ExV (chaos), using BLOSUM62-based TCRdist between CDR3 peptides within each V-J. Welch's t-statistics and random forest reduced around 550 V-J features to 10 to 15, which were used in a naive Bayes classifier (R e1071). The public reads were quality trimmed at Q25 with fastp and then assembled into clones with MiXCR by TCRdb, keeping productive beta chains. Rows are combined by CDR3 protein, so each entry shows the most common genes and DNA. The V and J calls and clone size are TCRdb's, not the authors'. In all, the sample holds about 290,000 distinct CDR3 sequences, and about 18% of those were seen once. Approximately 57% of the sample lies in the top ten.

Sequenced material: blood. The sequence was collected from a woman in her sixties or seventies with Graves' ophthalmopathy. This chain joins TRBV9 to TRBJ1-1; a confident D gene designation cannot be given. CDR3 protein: CASSALGTEAFF. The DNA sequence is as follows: TGTGCCAGCAGCGCTCTCGGCACTGAAGCTTTCTTT.